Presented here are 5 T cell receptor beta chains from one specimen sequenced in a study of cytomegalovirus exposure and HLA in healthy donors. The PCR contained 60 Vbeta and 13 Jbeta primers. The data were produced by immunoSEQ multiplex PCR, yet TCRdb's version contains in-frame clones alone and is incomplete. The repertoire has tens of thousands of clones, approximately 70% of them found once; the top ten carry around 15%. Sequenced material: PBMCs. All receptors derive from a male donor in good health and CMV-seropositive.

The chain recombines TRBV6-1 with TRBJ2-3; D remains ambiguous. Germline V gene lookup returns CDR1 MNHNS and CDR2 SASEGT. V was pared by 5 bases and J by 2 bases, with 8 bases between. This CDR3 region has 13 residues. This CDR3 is CASSPPDTDTQYF. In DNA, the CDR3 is TGTGCCAGCAGTCCCCCAGACACAGATACGCAGTATTTT.

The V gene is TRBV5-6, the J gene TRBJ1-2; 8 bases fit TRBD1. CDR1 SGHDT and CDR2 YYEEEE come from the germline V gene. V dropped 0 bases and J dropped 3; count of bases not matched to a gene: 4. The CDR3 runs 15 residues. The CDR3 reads CASSLAQGADYGYTF. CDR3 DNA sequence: TGTGCCAGCAGCTTGGCGCAGGGGGCAGACTATGGCTACACCTTC.

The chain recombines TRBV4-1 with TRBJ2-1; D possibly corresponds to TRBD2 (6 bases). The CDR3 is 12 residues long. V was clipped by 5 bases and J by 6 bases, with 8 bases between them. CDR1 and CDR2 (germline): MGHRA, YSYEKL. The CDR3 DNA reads TGCGCCAGCAGCTTTAGCGGCAATGAGCAGTTCTTC. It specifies CASSFSGNEQFF.

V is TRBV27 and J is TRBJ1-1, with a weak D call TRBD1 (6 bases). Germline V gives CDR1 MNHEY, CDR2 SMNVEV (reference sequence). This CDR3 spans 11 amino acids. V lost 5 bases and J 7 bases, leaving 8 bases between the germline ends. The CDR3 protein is CASSLRGEAFF. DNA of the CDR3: TGTGCCAGCAGTCTCAGGGGTGAAGCTTTCTTT.

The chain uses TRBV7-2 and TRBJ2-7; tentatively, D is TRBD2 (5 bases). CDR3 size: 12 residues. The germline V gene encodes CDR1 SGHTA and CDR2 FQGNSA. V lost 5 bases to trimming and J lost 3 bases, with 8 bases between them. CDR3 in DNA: TGTGCCAGCAGCGCGGACTTCTACGAGCAGTACTTC. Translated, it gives CASSADFYEQYF.